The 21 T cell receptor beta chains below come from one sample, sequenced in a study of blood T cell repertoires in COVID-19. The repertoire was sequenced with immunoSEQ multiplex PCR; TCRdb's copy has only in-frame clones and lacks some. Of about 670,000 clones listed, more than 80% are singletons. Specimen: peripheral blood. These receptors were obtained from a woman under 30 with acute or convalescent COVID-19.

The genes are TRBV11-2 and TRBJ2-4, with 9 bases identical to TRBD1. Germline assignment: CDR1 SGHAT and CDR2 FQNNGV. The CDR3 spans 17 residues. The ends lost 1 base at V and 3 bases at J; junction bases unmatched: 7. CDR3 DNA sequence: TGTGCCAGCAGCTTAGTCCAGACGACAGGGGGCAAAAACATTCAGTACTTC. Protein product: CASSLVQTTGGKNIQYF.

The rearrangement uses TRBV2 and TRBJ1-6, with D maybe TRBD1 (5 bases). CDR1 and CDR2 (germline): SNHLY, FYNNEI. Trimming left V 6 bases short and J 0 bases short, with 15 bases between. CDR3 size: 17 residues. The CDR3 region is CASSVLGPSSYNSPLHF. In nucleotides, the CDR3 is TGTGCCAGCAGCGTCCTGGGGCCGAGCTCCTATAATTCACCCCTCCACTTT.

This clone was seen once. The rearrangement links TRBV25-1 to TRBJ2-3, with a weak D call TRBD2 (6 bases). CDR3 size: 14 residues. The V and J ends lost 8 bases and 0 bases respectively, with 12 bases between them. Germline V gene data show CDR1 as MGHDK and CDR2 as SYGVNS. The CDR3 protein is CASAGTVSTDTQYF. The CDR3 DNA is TGTGCCAGCGCGGGGACGGTTAGCACAGATACGCAGTATTTT.

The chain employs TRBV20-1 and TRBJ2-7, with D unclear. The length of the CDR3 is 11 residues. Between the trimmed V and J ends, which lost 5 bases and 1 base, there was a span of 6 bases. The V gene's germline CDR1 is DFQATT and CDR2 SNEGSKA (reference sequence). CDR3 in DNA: TGCAGTGCTCTACAGTCCTACGAGCAGTACTTC. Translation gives CSALQSYEQYF.

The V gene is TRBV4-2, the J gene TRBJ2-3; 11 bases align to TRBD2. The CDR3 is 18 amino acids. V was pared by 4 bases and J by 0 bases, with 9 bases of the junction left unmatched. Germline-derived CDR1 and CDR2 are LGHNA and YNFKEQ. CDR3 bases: TGTGCCAGCAGCCCCGGCACTAGCGGGGGAACTAGCACAGATACGCAGTATTTT. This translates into CASSPGTSGGTSTDTQYF.

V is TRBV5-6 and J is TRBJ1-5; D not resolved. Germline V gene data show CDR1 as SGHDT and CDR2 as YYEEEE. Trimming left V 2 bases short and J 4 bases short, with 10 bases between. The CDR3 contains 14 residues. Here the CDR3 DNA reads TGTGCCAGCAGCTTTTGGTGGGCTAATCAGCCCCAGCATTTT. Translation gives CASSFWWANQPQHF.

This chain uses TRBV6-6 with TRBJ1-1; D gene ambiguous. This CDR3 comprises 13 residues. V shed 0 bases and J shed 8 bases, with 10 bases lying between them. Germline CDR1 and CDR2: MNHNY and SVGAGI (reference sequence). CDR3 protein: CASSYSWQAEAFF. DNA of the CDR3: TGTGCCAGCAGTTACTCTTGGCAGGCCGAAGCTTTCTTT.

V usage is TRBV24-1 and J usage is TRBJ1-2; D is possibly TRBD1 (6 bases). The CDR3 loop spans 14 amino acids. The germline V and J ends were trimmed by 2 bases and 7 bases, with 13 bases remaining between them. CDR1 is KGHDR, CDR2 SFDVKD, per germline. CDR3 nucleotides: TGTGCCACCAGTGATTCTTCAGGGGAAGGTGGCTACACCTTC. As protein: CATSDSSGEGGYTF.

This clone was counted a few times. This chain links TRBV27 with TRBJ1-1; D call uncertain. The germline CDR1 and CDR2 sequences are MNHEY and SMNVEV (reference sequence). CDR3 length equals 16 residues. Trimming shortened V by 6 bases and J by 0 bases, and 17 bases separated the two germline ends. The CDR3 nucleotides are TGTGCCAGCAGCCCGGGAGCGCGAGTTATGAACACTGAAGCTTTCTTT. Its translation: CASSPGARVMNTEAFF.

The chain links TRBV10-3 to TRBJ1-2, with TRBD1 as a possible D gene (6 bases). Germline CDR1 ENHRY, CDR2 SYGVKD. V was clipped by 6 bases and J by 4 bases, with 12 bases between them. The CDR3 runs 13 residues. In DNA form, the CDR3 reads TGTGCCATCAGATCGGGGGGCACCTATGGCTACACCTTC. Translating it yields CAIRSGGTYGYTF.

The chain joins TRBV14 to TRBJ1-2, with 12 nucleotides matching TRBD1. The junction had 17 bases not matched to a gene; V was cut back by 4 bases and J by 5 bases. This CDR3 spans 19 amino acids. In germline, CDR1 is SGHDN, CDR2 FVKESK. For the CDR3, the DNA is TGTGCCAGCAGCCGCCGTTCTCCCGGGACAGGGGGCGGATGGTATGGCTACACCTTC. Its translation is CASSRRSPGTGGGWYGYTF.

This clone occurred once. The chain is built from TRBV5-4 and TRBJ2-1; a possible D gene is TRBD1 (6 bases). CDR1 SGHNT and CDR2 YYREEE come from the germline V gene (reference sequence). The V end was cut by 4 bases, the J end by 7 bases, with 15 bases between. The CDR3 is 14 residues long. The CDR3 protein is CASSTSKGVNEQFF. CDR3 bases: TGTGCCAGCAGCACCTCAAAGGGGGTGAATGAGCAGTTCTTC.

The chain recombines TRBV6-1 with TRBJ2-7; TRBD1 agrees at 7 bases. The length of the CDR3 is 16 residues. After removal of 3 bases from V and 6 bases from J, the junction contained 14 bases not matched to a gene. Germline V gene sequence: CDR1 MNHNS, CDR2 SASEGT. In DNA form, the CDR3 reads TGTGCCAGCAGTGATTTGGGGCCGACAGGGCGGGCCGAGCAGTACTTC. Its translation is CASSDLGPTGRAEQYF.

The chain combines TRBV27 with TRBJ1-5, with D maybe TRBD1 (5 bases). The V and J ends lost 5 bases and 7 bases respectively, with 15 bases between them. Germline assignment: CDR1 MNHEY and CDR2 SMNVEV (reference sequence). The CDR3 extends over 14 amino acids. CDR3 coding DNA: TGTGCCAGCAGTCCTCAGGGATTCGGGCAGCCCCAGCATTTT. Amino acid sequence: CASSPQGFGQPQHF.

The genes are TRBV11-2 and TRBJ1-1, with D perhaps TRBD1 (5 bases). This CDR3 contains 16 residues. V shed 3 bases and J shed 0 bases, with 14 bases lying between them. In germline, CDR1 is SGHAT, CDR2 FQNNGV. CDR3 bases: TGTGCCAGCAGCTTCACCGACAGCCTATTGAACACTGAAGCTTTCTTT. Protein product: CASSFTDSLLNTEAFF.

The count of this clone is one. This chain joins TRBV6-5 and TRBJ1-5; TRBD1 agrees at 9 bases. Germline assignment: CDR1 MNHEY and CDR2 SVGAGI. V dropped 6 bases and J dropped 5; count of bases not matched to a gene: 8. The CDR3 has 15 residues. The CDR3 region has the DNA TGTGCCAGCAGCGATCGCACAGGGGGCTATCAGCCCCAGCATTTT. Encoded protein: CASSDRTGGYQPQHF.

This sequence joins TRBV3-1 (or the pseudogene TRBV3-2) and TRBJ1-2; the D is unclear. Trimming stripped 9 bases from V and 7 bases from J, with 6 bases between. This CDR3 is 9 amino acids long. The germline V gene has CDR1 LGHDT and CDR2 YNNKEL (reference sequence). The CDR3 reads CARCGGYTF. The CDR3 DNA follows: TGTGCCAGATGCGGTGGCTACACCTTC.

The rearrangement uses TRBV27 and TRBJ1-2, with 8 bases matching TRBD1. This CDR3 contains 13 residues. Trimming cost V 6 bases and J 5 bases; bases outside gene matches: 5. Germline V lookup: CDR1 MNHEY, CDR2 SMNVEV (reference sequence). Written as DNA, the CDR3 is TGTGCCAGCAGACAGGGGGGCATGTATGGCTACACCTTC. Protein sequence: CASRQGGMYGYTF.

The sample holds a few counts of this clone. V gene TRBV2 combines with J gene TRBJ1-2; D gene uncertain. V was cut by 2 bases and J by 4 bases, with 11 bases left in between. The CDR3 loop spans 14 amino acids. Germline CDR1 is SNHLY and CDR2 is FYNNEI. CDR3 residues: CASSERLAPYGYTF. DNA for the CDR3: TGTGCCAGCAGTGAACGTTTAGCACCCTATGGCTACACCTTC. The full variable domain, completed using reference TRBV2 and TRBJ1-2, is EPEVTQTPSHQVTQMGQEVILRCVPISNHLYFYWYRQILGQKVEFLVSFYNNEISEKSEIFDDQFSVERPDGSNFTLKIRSTKLEDSAMYFCASSERLAPYGYTFGSGTRLTVV.

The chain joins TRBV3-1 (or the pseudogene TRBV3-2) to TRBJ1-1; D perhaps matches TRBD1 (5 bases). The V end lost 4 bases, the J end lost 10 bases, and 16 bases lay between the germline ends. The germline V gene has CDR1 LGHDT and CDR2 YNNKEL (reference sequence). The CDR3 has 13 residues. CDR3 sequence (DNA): TGTGCCAGCAGCCGCCGCGGGGGAGGCGTAGCTTTCTTT. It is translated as CASSRRGGGVAFF.

The CDR3 here is CASSTGDPGNEQYF. CDR3 DNA: TGTGCCAGCAGCACGGGGGACCCCGGGAACGAGCAGTACTTC. The chain recombines TRBV5-6 with TRBJ2-7; a possible D gene is TRBD2 (6 bases). CDR3 length: 14 residues. V was pared by 4 bases and J by 5 bases, with 16 bases between. Germline-derived CDR1 and CDR2 are SGHDT and YYEEEE.